The 20 T cell receptor beta chains reported below all come from one sample, sequenced in a study of T cell responses to AZD1222 COVID-19 vaccine. Here immunoSEQ multiplex PCR was the method, and the copy in TCRdb shows in-frame clones only, minus some. The data contain around 92,000 clones, approximately 90% of them singletons. Sample: peripheral blood, taken on day 0 of AZD1222 vaccination. Source of these receptors: an adult in good health.

The chain carries TRBV30 and TRBJ2-3, with no clear D. V lost 0 bases and J lost 0, with 7 bases in between. Germline CDR1 is GTSNPN and CDR2 is SVGIG (reference sequence). The length of the CDR3 is 14 residues. CDR3 in amino acids: CAWSVLSSTDTQYF. CDR3 nucleotide sequence: TGTGCCTGGAGTGTACTCAGTAGCACAGATACGCAGTATTTT.

The genes are TRBV28 and TRBJ2-3; no definite D call. CDR1 is MDHEN, CDR2 SYDVKM, per germline. Trimming pared 6 bases from V and 2 bases from J, leaving 9 bases between. The CDR3 consists of 13 residues. The CDR3: CASSPGATDTQYF. For the CDR3, the DNA is TGTGCCAGCAGCCCCGGAGCCACAGATACGCAGTATTTT.

J is TRBJ1-2 and V is TRBV5-1; 11 nucleotides agree with TRBD1. Germline CDR1 reads SGHRS; CDR2 reads YFSETQ. Trimming took 3 bases from V and 4 from J; bases not matched to a gene: 8. The CDR3 is 16 amino acids. The CDR3 bases are TGCGCCAGCAGCTCCGGACAGGGGGCTGGACGCTATGGCTACACCTTC. The encoded protein is CASSSGQGAGRYGYTF.

This clone was picked up one time. The chain links TRBV19 to TRBJ1-5; no clear D gene. This CDR3 has 16 residues. Germline V gives CDR1 LNHDA, CDR2 SQIVND (reference sequence). The V and J ends lost 1 base and 3 bases respectively, with 13 bases between them. The CDR3 protein is CASSIGPQVINQPQHF. The DNA for the CDR3 is TGTGCCAGTAGTATAGGACCCCAAGTAATCAATCAGCCCCAGCATTTT.

This chain connects TRBV27 to TRBJ1-2; tentatively, D is TRBD1 (6 bases). V lost 6 bases to trimming and J lost 3 bases, with 20 bases between them. Germline CDR1 is MNHEY and CDR2 is SMNVEV (reference sequence). The CDR3 covers 16 residues. CDR3 bases: TGTGCCAGCAGAAAAGATACCGGACAGACCCACTATGGCTACACCTTC. It is translated as CASRKDTGQTHYGYTF.

Here the CDR3 reads CASSHSSTTETGTFF. The DNA of the CDR3 is TGTGCCAGCAGCCATTCCTCGACGACCGAAACGGGAACTTTCTTT. The chain has TRBV4-2 and TRBJ1-1, with D hard to call. The ends were cut back, 3 bases at V and 12 bases at J, with 23 bases in the middle. The CDR3 has 15 amino acids. Germline lookup yields CDR1 LGHNA and CDR2 YNFKEQ.

This clone was found once. The V gene is TRBV6-5, the J gene TRBJ1-1, with a tentative D call TRBD1 (5 bases). Germline V lookup: CDR1 MNHEY, CDR2 SVGAGI. This CDR3 has 11 amino acids. Trimming cost V 1 base and J 8 bases, with 5 bases left between them. CDR3 region: CASSYYREAFF. The CDR3 coding sequence is TGTGCCAGCAGTTACTACAGGGAAGCTTTCTTT.

The V and J genes are TRBV5-4 and TRBJ1-4; unclear D gene. CDR1 is SGHNT, CDR2 YYREEE, per germline (reference sequence). The CDR3 runs to 15 residues. V dropped 4 bases and J dropped 0 bases, with 10 bases sitting between them. In nucleotides, the CDR3 is TGTGCCAGCAGCCTTGACATGGCAACTAATGAAAAACTGTTTTTT. It encodes CASSLDMATNEKLFF.

The chain joins TRBV28 to TRBJ2-1; possible D gene TRBD2, 5 bases. With 7 bases removed from V and 2 bases from J, the gap between germline ends came to 9 bases. CDR1 is MDHEN and CDR2 is SYDVKM in the germline V gene. This CDR3 contains 13 residues. The CDR3 is CASTTGTYNEQFF. CDR3 in DNA: TGTGCCAGCACGACGGGAACCTACAATGAGCAGTTCTTC. Variable domain in full (rest from reference TRBV28 and TRBJ2-1): DVKVTQSSRYLVKRTGEKVFLECVQDMDHENMFWYRQDPGLGLRLIYFSYDVKMKEKGDIPEGYSVSREKKERFSLILESASTNQTSMYLCASTTGTYNEQFFGPGTRLTVL.

The J gene is TRBJ2-3, the V gene TRBV7-2, with TRBD2 matching over 8 bases. The V gene end was trimmed by 4 bases and the J gene end by 0 bases; junction bases not matched to a gene: 6. The CDR3 contains 16 residues. Germline V lookup: CDR1 SGHTA, CDR2 FQGNSA. The chain's CDR3 is CASSWGGGPSTDTQYF. The CDR3, as DNA: TGTGCCAGCAGCTGGGGCGGGGGGCCTAGCACAGATACGCAGTATTTT.

V and J are TRBV7-2 and TRBJ1-3, with D unclear. Germline V gives CDR1 SGHTA, CDR2 FQGNSA. V lost 1 base, J lost 1 base, and 14 bases lay in between. CDR3 length equals 17 residues. The CDR3 sequence: CASSLVVRVGSGNTIYF. DNA for the CDR3: TGTGCCAGCAGCTTAGTGGTCCGGGTGGGGTCTGGAAACACCATATATTTT. The full variable domain, its missing parts supplied by reference TRBV7-2 and TRBJ1-3, is GAGVSQSPSNKVTEKGKDVELRCDPISGHTALYWYRQSLGQGLEFLIYFQGNSAPDKSGLPSDRFSAERTGGSVSTLTIQRTQQEDSAVYLCASSLVVRVGSGNTIYFGEGSWLTVV.

The rearrangement uses TRBV5-6 and TRBJ2-6; TRBD1 is a possible D gene (6 bases). The CDR3 spans 18 residues. CDR1 is SGHDT, CDR2 YYEEEE, per germline. V was pared by 1 base and J by 0 bases, with 14 bases between. The CDR3 reads CASSLLIQGTSGANVLTF. Here the CDR3 DNA reads TGTGCCAGCAGCTTGTTGATACAGGGAACCTCTGGGGCCAACGTCCTGACTTTC.

J is TRBJ1-3 and V is TRBV18; no clear D gene. The germline V and J ends were trimmed by 6 bases and 0 bases, with 12 bases remaining between them. The CDR3 spans 15 residues. Germline CDR1 is KGHSH and CDR2 is LQKENI. The CDR3 region has the DNA TGTGCCAGCTCTCCCCAGTGGCGCTCTGGAAACACCATATATTTT. Its translation is CASSPQWRSGNTIYF.

CDR3 bases: TGTGCCAGCAACGTAAGGGGTTATGAGCAGTTCTTC. It translates to CASNVRGYEQFF. The chain carries TRBV6-5 and TRBJ2-1, with D perhaps TRBD1 (5 bases). Trimming removed 7 bases from V and 8 bases from J, with 12 bases in between. Germline CDR1 reads MNHEY; CDR2 reads SVGAGI. The CDR3 sequence is 12 residues long.

The chain has TRBV11-3 and TRBJ2-7, with a possible D match to TRBD2 (6 bases). Trimming took 0 bases from V and 7 from J, leaving 10 bases between them. Germline CDR1 reads SGHNT; CDR2 reads YENEEA. There are 13 residues in the CDR3. The CDR3 DNA sequence: TGTGCCAGCAGCTTAGAGGGACTCGGGGAGCAGTACTTC. It encodes CASSLEGLGEQYF.

The chain joins TRBV5-1 to TRBJ2-3; the D is unclear. Trimming took 0 bases from V and 3 from J, leaving 8 bases between them. Per the germline V gene, CDR1 is SGHRS and CDR2 is YFSETQ. This CDR3 has 14 residues. The chain's CDR3 is CASSLGALTDTQYF. The CDR3 nucleotides read TGCGCCAGCAGCTTGGGGGCTTTAACAGATACGCAGTATTTT.

The chain couples TRBV6-6 to TRBJ2-5; no clear D. V was cut by 2 bases and J by 5 bases, with 15 bases left in between. The CDR3 is 15 residues long. The germline CDR1 and CDR2 sequences are MNHNY and SVGAGI (reference sequence). This chain's CDR3 is CASSYVSLQAETQYF. CDR3 DNA: TGTGCCAGCAGTTACGTTTCCCTTCAGGCGGAGACCCAGTACTTC.

The V call is TRBV28, the J call TRBJ1-2, with D possibly being TRBD1 (6 bases). Trimming stripped 3 bases from V and 4 bases from J, with 12 bases between. The CDR3 is 14 residues long. Germline CDR1 is MDHEN and CDR2 is SYDVKM. CDR3 protein: CASSFSGGLYGYTF. The CDR3 DNA reads TGTGCCAGCAGTTTTTCCGGGGGGCTCTATGGCTACACCTTC.

The chain uses TRBV2 and TRBJ2-7; TRBD2 is a possible D gene (5 bases). This CDR3 region has 13 residues. The germline CDR1 and CDR2 sequences are SNHLY and FYNNEI. The V gene lost 6 bases and the J gene lost 9 bases, with 18 bases spanning the gap. CDR3 DNA: TGTGCCAGCAGGGCCCTCGAGGGCGAGGGGCAGTACTTC. It encodes CASRALEGEGQYF. Based on the CDR3 plus reference TRBV2 and TRBJ2-7, the full variable domain is EPEVTQTPSHQVTQMGQEVILRCVPISNHLYFYWYRQILGQKVEFLVSFYNNEISEKSEIFDDQFSVERPDGSNFTLKIRSTKLEDSAMYFCASRALEGEGQYFGPGTRLTVT.

The chain employs TRBV13 and TRBJ1-3; D unclear. Germline-derived CDR1 and CDR2 are PRHDT and FYEKMQ (reference sequence). Trimming removed 2 bases at V and 4 bases at J, with 9 bases between. CDR3 length equals 14 residues. The CDR3 region is CASSLWIVGNTIYF. For the CDR3, the DNA is TGTGCCAGCAGCTTATGGATCGTAGGAAACACCATATATTTT.